The T cell receptor beta chain under discussion was sequenced for a study of identical twins. After template switching added a universal primer site, the resulting cDNA carried unique molecular identifiers. TCRdb analysed the 5' RACE reads with MiXCR anew, one entry per CDR3 protein. The data hold roughly 690,000 distinct CDR3 sequences, with 6% to 6.5% observed a single time. The study, taken as a whole, reports: Abundant beta clonotypes from cord blood bore fewer insertions; memory repertoires lacked this pattern.

About this clonotype itself: The antigen is undetermined.

The CDR3 has 14 amino acids. Germline V CDR1 and CDR2: SGHRS, YFSETQ. Trimming took off 0 bases at V and 3 bases at J, with 9 bases between the two ends. The specimen was naive T cells sorted from blood. This receptor was taken from a man aged 18 to 35 in good health. The rearrangement joins TRBV5-1 to TRBJ1-1; D unclear. The DNA for the CDR3 is TGCGCCAGCAGCTTGGCCCTGGAGGACACTGAAGCTTTCTTT. Translating gives CASSLALEDTEAFF.